Shown below are 14 T cell receptor beta chains from a single sample sequenced in a study of beta chain features in type 1 diabetes. Broader study findings: All four CD4+ subsets of Type 1 diabetes patients contained TCRB CDR3s that were moderately but significantly shorter.

Every isolated RNA sample was fully reverse transcribed, so sequencing captured expressed TCRB transcripts. This table comes from immunoSEQ multiplex PCR, and its TCRdb copy is limited to in-frame clones, with some not included. The sample holds hundreds of thousands of clones; over 12% are singletons and the top ten take approximately 0.039%. These receptors have no known antigen. The source material was naive CD4+ T cells from blood. The receptors originated from a young man with type 1 diabetes.

This chain uses TRBV7-9 with TRBJ2-1; the D gene is possibly TRBD2 (5 bases). The V gene's germline CDR1 is SEHNR and CDR2 FQNEAQ (reference sequence). V lost 6 bases to trimming and J lost 4 bases, with 16 bases between them. This CDR3 contains 15 residues. CDR3 coding DNA: TGTGCCAGCAGTATATACGACTACCGTTACAATGAGCAGTTCTTC. Translated: CASSIYDYRYNEQFF.

This clone has just one count. The CDR3 spells CASSLGTSGPSGDTQYF. The CDR3 region has the DNA TGCGCCAGCAGCTTGGGGACTAGCGGCCCCAGCGGAGATACGCAGTATTTT. The rearrangement links TRBV5-1 to TRBJ2-3; TRBD2 agrees at 10 bases. This CDR3 contains 17 residues. CDR1 is SGHRS, CDR2 YFSETQ, per germline. Trimming cost V 0 bases and J 5 bases; bases outside gene matches: 9.

This clone was detected only a few times. Other DNA sequences in the sample encode the same CDR3. The gene calls are TRBV6-4 and TRBJ2-3, with D unresolved. Looked up from germline, CDR1 is MRHNA and CDR2 is SNTAGT. This CDR3 has 13 residues. Trimming pared 4 bases from V and 1 base from J, leaving 6 bases between. As DNA, the CDR3 is TGTGCCAGCAGTGCACAAGGCACAGATACGCAGTATTTT. Its protein product is CASSAQGTDTQYF.

The chain is built from TRBV7-3 and TRBJ1-1; a weak D match, TRBD1 (5 bases). The CDR3 is made up of 14 amino acids. V shed 3 bases and J shed 1 base, with 9 bases lying between them. Per the germline V gene, CDR1 is SGHTA and CDR2 is FQGTGA. CDR3 amino acids: CASSLGQRNTEAFF. DNA of the CDR3: TGTGCCAGCAGCTTGGGGCAGCGGAACACTGAAGCTTTCTTT.

This clone was observed a handful of times. The J gene is TRBJ2-7, the V gene TRBV7-8, with 9 bases fitting TRBD1. Germline assignment: CDR1 SGHVS and CDR2 FQNEAQ. V gave up 6 bases and J gave up 5 bases; unmatched junction bases: 17. This CDR3 has 17 residues. The CDR3 protein is CASRRNTDGTGNHEQYF. The CDR3 DNA reads as TGTGCCAGCAGACGCAACACGGACGGGACAGGGAACCACGAGCAGTACTTC.

This clone has just a few counts. The rearrangement uses TRBV21-1 and TRBJ1-2; the table calls TRBD1, which could not be checked here. TRBV21-1 is a pseudogene segment. The CDR3 loop spans 15 amino acids. CDR3 in amino acids: CASTPRRGPNYGYTF. DNA for the CDR3: TGTGCCAGCACTCCACGGAGGGGGCCTAACTATGGCTACACCTTC.

This clone was picked up a small number of times. The DNA for the CDR3 is TGTGCCTGGAGTGTAGGTCTGCCGGGAAACAATGAGCAGTTCTTC. Translating gives CAWSVGLPGNNEQFF. The rearrangement uses TRBV30 and TRBJ2-1, with TRBD2 as a possible D gene (5 bases). V was clipped by 0 bases and J by 5 bases, with 14 bases between them. The CDR3 totals 15 residues. Germline-derived CDR1 and CDR2 are GTSNPN and SVGIG (reference sequence).

The chain combines TRBV28 with TRBJ1-2; weak D call: TRBD1 (6 bases). V lost 1 base, J lost 4 bases, and 10 bases lay in between. Germline V gene lookup returns CDR1 MDHEN and CDR2 SYDVKM. This CDR3 is 14 amino acids long. The CDR3 nucleotides are TGTGCCAGCAGTTTATCAGGGGTCGGCTATGGCTACACCTTC. It yields the protein CASSLSGVGYGYTF.

In its sample, this clone was seen a few times. This chain links TRBV19 with TRBJ2-7, with 7 bases that match TRBD2. The ends lost 5 bases at V and 3 bases at J; junction bases unmatched: 10. CDR3 length: 15 amino acids. Germline lookup yields CDR1 LNHDA and CDR2 SQIVND (reference sequence). CDR3 residues: CASSRDYSANYEQYF. The CDR3 nucleotides read TGTGCCAGTAGTCGGGACTACTCTGCCAACTACGAGCAGTACTTC.

This clone was counted only a few times. This same CDR3 is encoded by further DNA sequences in the sample. The chain links TRBV2 to TRBJ2-7; D gene uncertain. In germline, CDR1 is SNHLY, CDR2 FYNNEI. The CDR3 totals 12 residues. Between the trimmed V and J ends, which lost 5 bases and 1 base, there was a span of 6 bases. For the CDR3, the DNA is TGTGCCAGCAGTTCGTCTTCCTACGAGCAGTACTTC. It translates to CASSSSSYEQYF. Using reference TRBV2 and TRBJ2-7 for the parts outside the CDR3, the full variable domain is EPEVTQTPSHQVTQMGQEVILRCVPISNHLYFYWYRQILGQKVEFLVSFYNNEISEKSEIFDDQFSVERPDGSNFTLKIRSTKLEDSAMYFCASSSSSYEQYFGPGTRLTVT.

In this sample, this clone turned up a few times. The sample carries other DNA sequences with the same CDR3. This chain links TRBV5-4 with TRBJ2-5; TRBD2 matches at 11 bases. The CDR3 runs to 14 residues. Germline CDR1 reads SGHNT; CDR2 reads YYREEE (reference sequence). After removal of 0 bases from V and 5 bases from J, the junction contained 0 bases not matched to a gene. The CDR3 coding sequence is TGTGCCAGCAGCTTGGGGACTAGCGGGGAGACCCAGTACTTC. Amino acid sequence: CASSLGTSGETQYF.

This clone was observed a few times. The CDR3 loop reads CASSLTRGQDTQYF. In DNA form, the CDR3 reads TGTGCCAGCAGCTTGACTAGGGGGCAGGATACGCAGTATTTT. V usage is TRBV13 and J usage is TRBJ2-3; a weak D match, TRBD1 (7 bases). From germline, CDR1 is PRHDT and CDR2 FYEKMQ (reference sequence). This CDR3 region has 14 residues. V lost 3 bases and J 6 bases, leaving 13 bases between the germline ends. Full variable domain (rest looked up from reference TRBV13 and TRBJ2-3): AAGVIQSPRHLIKEKRETATLKCYPIPRHDTVYWYQQGPGQDPQFLISFYEKMQSDKGSIPDRFSAQQFSDYHSELNMSSLELGDSALYFCASSLTRGQDTQYFGPGTRLTVL.

The chain links TRBV27 to TRBJ1-2; the match to TRBD1 covers 8 bases. After removal of 5 bases from V and 5 bases from J, the junction contained 7 bases not matched to a gene. Germline CDR1 reads MNHEY; CDR2 reads SMNVEV (reference sequence). CDR3 size: 14 residues. The DNA of the CDR3 is TGTGCCAGCAGTCTCGCAGGGGGCCAATATGGCTACACCTTC. As protein: CASSLAGGQYGYTF.

This clone showed up just a few times. CDR3 nucleotides: TGTGCCAGCAGCTGGACTTACAATGAGCAGTTCTTC. Protein: CASSWTYNEQFF. V is TRBV5-6 and J is TRBJ2-1, with D perhaps TRBD2 (5 bases). V lost 3 bases to trimming and J lost 4 bases, with 5 bases between them. Germline loops: CDR1 SGHDT, CDR2 YYEEEE. The CDR3 is 12 amino acids.